This T cell receptor (beta chain) is from a study of blood T cells in healthy people across ages. This clonotype appeared a few times. V gave up 2 bases and J gave up 4 bases, with 17 bases separating them. There are 16 residues in the CDR3. Germline V lookup: CDR1 MNHNY, CDR2 SVGAGI (reference sequence). The use of a sample-barcoded 5' primer and a J-beta primer mix characterized a second PCR of roughly 7 to 11 cycles. Every single cDNA molecule received a tag from a template-switch adaptor with 12 random nucleotides. TCRdb independently ran MiXCR on the 5' RACE reads; one entry per CDR3 protein. The sample records 1.5 million to 2 million distinct CDR3 sequences, 30% to 40% being singletons.

The sequence was obtained from a human donor in good health. The source material was blood. The chain combines TRBV6-6 with TRBJ1-2; the D gene is possibly TRBD1 (5 bases). The CDR3 sequence is CASSYTRDSRGYGYTF. In DNA form, the CDR3 reads TGTGCCAGCAGTTACACGCGGGACTCCCGGGGCTATGGCTACACCTTC.